The 18 T cell receptor beta chains in this list originate from one sample, sequenced in a study of human T cells and chemical hapten exposure. MiXCR, run by TCRdb on the RACE reads, gives a single entry per CDR3 protein. Of a few hundred thousand distinct CDR3 sequences detected, about 6% appear once; the ten largest clones hold about 5.4%. Noted time point: patch test 2, 6 weeks after DPC sensitization. As to treatment: therapeutic diphenylcyclopropenone sensitization with weekly scalp DPC. The sequenced sample was whole blood, obtained in connection with sensitization to the hapten diphenylcyclopropenone (DPC). These receptor sequences come from a young woman with alopecia areata. Some clones in this sample may be carry-over from other donors' samples.

This chain connects TRBV7-8 to TRBJ1-6, with no clear D. V was clipped by 5 bases and J by 5 bases, with 16 bases between them. CDR1 SGHVS and CDR2 FQNEAQ come from the germline V gene. The length of the CDR3 is 16 residues. CDR3 coding DNA: TGTGCCAGCAGCGTCGAAGTGTTAGAGAATAATTCACCCCTCCACTTT. It yields the protein CASSVEVLENNSPLHF. Full variable domain (remainder filled in from reference TRBV7-8 and TRBJ1-6): GAGVSQSPRYKVAKRGQDVALRCDPISGHVSLFWYQQALGQGPEFLTYFQNEAQLDKSGLPSDRFFAERPEGSVSTLKIQRTQQEDSAVYLCASSVEVLENNSPLHFGNGTRLTVT.

This clonotype appeared many times. The V gene is TRBV3-1, the J gene TRBJ1-2; D ambiguous. CDR1 LGHDT and CDR2 YNNKEL come from the germline V gene (reference sequence). The CDR3 loop spans 15 amino acids. V lost 1 base and J 0 bases, leaving 9 bases between the germline ends. CDR3 region: CASSQGRIANYGYTF. DNA for the CDR3: TGTGCCAGCAGCCAAGGACGGATAGCTAACTATGGCTACACCTTC.

This clonotype was seen at least ten times. This could be a read error, since a much larger clone is one nucleotide away. The V and J genes are TRBV6-2 or TRBV6-3 and TRBJ2-3; D is uncertain. V was shortened by 4 bases and J by 4 bases, with 3 bases between the two germline ends. CDR1 MNHEY and CDR2 SVGEGT come from the germline V gene. This CDR3 contains 11 residues. The CDR3 sequence is CASSSADTQYF. DNA of the CDR3: TGTGCCAGCAGTTCCGCAGATACGCAGTATTTT.

This clonotype was seen ten or more times. This chain connects TRBV11-2 to TRBJ1-4; TRBD1 is a possible D gene (5 bases). The CDR3 is 14 residues long. Germline V CDR1 and CDR2: SGHAT, FQNNGV. Trimming cost V 6 bases and J 8 bases, with 16 bases left between them. Here the CDR3 DNA reads TGTGCCAGCAGGAACCCAGGGATTCAGGAAAAACTGTTTTTT. Translation: CASRNPGIQEKLFF.

This sequence joins TRBV6-1 and TRBJ2-3; 11 nucleotides match TRBD2. In germline, CDR1 is MNHNS, CDR2 SASEGT. The CDR3 sequence is 19 residues long. Unmatched junction bases numbered 12, after V lost 4 bases and J lost 0 bases. The CDR3 loop reads CASSVLGPSGGLSTDTQYF. CDR3 bases: TGTGCCAGCAGTGTGCTGGGTCCTAGCGGGGGGCTCAGCACAGATACGCAGTATTTT.

The CDR3 DNA is TGTGCCAGCTCACCGGTGACAGGGCCGAACACTGAAGCTTTCTTT. It yields the protein CASSPVTGPNTEAFF. The rearrangement links TRBV18 to TRBJ1-1, with TRBD1 matching 7 bases. The length of the CDR3 is 15 residues. The germline V gene encodes CDR1 KGHSH and CDR2 LQKENI. Trimming at V came to 3 bases and at J to 1 base, leaving 5 bases not matched to a gene.

CDR3 DNA: TGCAGCGTTGAAGATTGGGAACAGGGGGATAAGAGTAGCTATGGCTACACCTTC. Residues: CSVEDWEQGDKSSYGYTF. This chain uses TRBV29-1 with TRBJ1-2; 8 bases map to TRBD1. Trimming removed 0 bases from V and 4 bases from J; junction bases left unmatched: 16. Germline CDR1 is SQVTM and CDR2 is ANQGSEA. This CDR3 is built from 18 residues. Based on the CDR3 plus reference TRBV29-1 and TRBJ1-2, the full variable domain is SAVISQKPSRDICQRGTSLTIQCQVDSQVTMMFWYRQQPGQSLTLIATANQGSEATYESGFVIDKFPISRPNLTFSTLTVSNMSPEDSSIYLCSVEDWEQGDKSSYGYTFGSGTRLTVV.

Only a few counts were recorded for this clonotype. The CDR3 sequence: CASSLDLGTSGGNEQFF. The CDR3 bases are TGTGCCAGCAGTTTAGACCTCGGGACTAGCGGGGGCAATGAGCAGTTCTTC. The chain joins TRBV28 to TRBJ2-1; 14 bases are a match to TRBD2. Germline values: CDR1 MDHEN, CDR2 SYDVKM. The trim removed 2 bases at V and 6 bases at J, leaving 6 bases unmatched. This CDR3 has 17 residues.

This clonotype was found many times. The rearrangement uses TRBV7-8 and TRBJ1-2, with D perhaps TRBD1 (5 bases). V lost 5 bases and J 8 bases, leaving 18 bases between the germline ends. Germline assignment: CDR1 SGHVS and CDR2 FQNEAQ. The CDR3 has 14 residues. The CDR3 is CASSLLTALEGYTF. The CDR3 bases are TGTGCCAGCAGCCTACTGACAGCGCTAGAAGGCTACACCTTC. Combining the CDR3 with reference TRBV7-8 and TRBJ1-2 gives the whole variable domain GAGVSQSPRYKVAKRGQDVALRCDPISGHVSLFWYQQALGQGPEFLTYFQNEAQLDKSGLPSDRFFAERPEGSVSTLKIQRTQQEDSAVYLCASSLLTALEGYTFGSGTRLTVV.

The J gene is TRBJ1-1, the V gene TRBV4-1; D gene unclear. Trimming shortened V by 0 bases and J by 6 bases, and 20 bases separated the two germline ends. Per germline, CDR1 MGHRA and CDR2 YSYEKL. CDR3 length: 17 residues. The CDR3 protein is CASSQETRAGKAAEAFF. The CDR3 nucleotides read TGCGCCAGCAGCCAAGAGACCCGAGCCGGCAAGGCGGCTGAAGCTTTCTTT.

This clonotype was seen only a few times. The rearrangement links TRBV29-1 to TRBJ2-3; TRBD1 aligns across 8 bases. V was clipped by 6 bases and J by 1 base; unmatched bases: 3. The CDR3 is 13 amino acids. Germline-derived CDR1 and CDR2 are SQVTM and ANQGSEA. This chain's CDR3 is CSVDRAGTDTQYF. DNA for the CDR3: TGCAGCGTGGACAGGGCGGGCACAGATACGCAGTATTTT.

This clonotype came up a few times. J is TRBJ1-1 and V is TRBV18; D not resolved. This CDR3 contains 14 residues. The V end was cut by 2 bases, the J end by 1 base, with 8 bases between. Germline V lookup: CDR1 KGHSH, CDR2 LQKENI. Written as DNA, the CDR3 is TGTGCCAGCTCACCAAATTACGGGAACACTGAAGCTTTCTTT. It translates to CASSPNYGNTEAFF. Combining the CDR3 with reference TRBV18 and TRBJ1-1 gives the whole variable domain NAGVMQNPRHLVRRRGQEARLRCSPMKGHSHVYWYRQLPEEGLKFMVYLQKENIIDESGMPKERFSAEFPKEGPSILRIQQVVRGDSAAYFCASSPNYGNTEAFFGQGTRLTVV.

This rearrangement joins TRBV15 to TRBJ1-6; 7 nucleotides agree with TRBD1. Per the germline V gene, CDR1 is LNHNV and CDR2 is YYDKDF (reference sequence). The CDR3 covers 16 residues. Trimming at V came to 5 bases and at J to 0 bases, leaving 4 bases not matched to a gene. As DNA, the CDR3 is TGTGCCACCAGCGGGGGACAGAACTCCTATAATTCACCCCTCCACTTT. Translating it yields CATSGGQNSYNSPLHF.

The chain carries TRBV12-3 or TRBV12-4 and TRBJ2-7; 7 nucleotides agree with TRBD1. The CDR3 spans 14 residues. Trimming cost V 5 bases and J 2 bases; bases outside gene matches: 6. The CDR3, as DNA: TGTGCCAGCAGTCTTAGGGACAGAGCCTACGAGCAGTACTTC. Translating it yields CASSLRDRAYEQYF.

This clonotype was counted ten times or more. The V call is TRBV6-5, the J call TRBJ1-1; unclear D gene. There are 15 residues in the CDR3. Trimming removed 0 bases at V and 2 bases at J, with 10 bases between. Germline V gives CDR1 MNHEY, CDR2 SVGAGI. The CDR3 DNA reads as TGTGCCAGCAGTTACTCGACCGTTTTAAACACTGAAGCTTTCTTT. Its translation: CASSYSTVLNTEAFF.

The chain links TRBV3-1 to TRBJ2-7; the match to TRBD2 covers 10 bases. Germline assignment: CDR1 LGHDT and CDR2 YNNKEL (reference sequence). V lost 1 base to trimming and J lost 6 bases; unmatched junction nucleotides: 3. The CDR3 length is 14 residues. DNA of the CDR3: TGTGCCAGCAGCCAAGTGTCTAGCGGGGGCGAGCAGTACTTC. Its protein is CASSQVSSGGEQYF.

Ten or more counts support this clonotype. The V gene is TRBV6-5, the J gene TRBJ1-1; 8 positions match TRBD1. J lost 3 bases, V lost 0 bases, and 3 bases had no gene match. The CDR3 has 15 amino acids. From germline, CDR1 is MNHEY and CDR2 SVGAGI. CDR3 sequence reads: CASSYSQGGDTEAFF. The DNA for the CDR3 is TGTGCCAGCAGTTACTCACAGGGGGGAGACACTGAAGCTTTCTTT.

This clonotype was seen a handful of times. The chain combines TRBV20-1 with TRBJ2-4; 7 bases map to TRBD1. The CDR3 consists of 13 residues. V dropped 5 bases and J dropped 6; count of bases not matched to a gene: 7. Germline V gene data show CDR1 as DFQATT and CDR2 as SNEGSKA (reference sequence). CDR3 amino acids: CSAHRGILNIQYF. For the CDR3, the DNA is TGCAGTGCTCACAGGGGTATTTTAAACATTCAGTACTTC.